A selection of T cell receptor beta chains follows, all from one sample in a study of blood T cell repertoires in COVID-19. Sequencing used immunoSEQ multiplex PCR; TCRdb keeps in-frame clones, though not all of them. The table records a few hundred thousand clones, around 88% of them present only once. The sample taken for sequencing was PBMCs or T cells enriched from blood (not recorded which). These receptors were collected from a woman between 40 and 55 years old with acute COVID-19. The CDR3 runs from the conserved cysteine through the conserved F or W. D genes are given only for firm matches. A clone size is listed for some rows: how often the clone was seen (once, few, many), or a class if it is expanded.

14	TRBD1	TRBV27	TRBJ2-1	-	CASRLGTAYNEQFF	TGTGCCAGCAGACTTGGGACAGCTTATAATGAGCAGTTCTTC
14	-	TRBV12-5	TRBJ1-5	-	CASGQGQNNQPQHF	TGTGCTAGTGGGCAAGGACAAAACAATCAGCCCCAGCATTTT
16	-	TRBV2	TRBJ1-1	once	CATPRGGTAMNTEAFF	TGTGCCACCCCAAGGGGAGGGACCGCCATGAACACTGAAGCTTTCTTT
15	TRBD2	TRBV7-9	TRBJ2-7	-	CASSSGLADSYEQYF	TGTGCCAGCAGCTCCGGACTAGCGGACTCCTACGAGCAATACTTC
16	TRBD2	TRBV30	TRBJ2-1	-	CAWSGWASGRAHEQFF	TGTGCCTGGAGTGGTTGGGCTAGCGGGAGGGCCCATGAGCAGTTCTTC
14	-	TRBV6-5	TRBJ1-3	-	CASSSVFSGNTIYF	TGTGCCAGCAGTTCTGTGTTCTCTGGAAACACCATATATTTT
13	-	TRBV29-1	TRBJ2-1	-	CSLSTAGHNEQFF	TGCAGCCTAAGTACAGCGGGCCACAATGAGCAGTTCTTC
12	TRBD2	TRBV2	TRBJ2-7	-	CASRTSVYEQYF	TGTGCCAGCAGGACTAGCGTCTACGAGCAGTACTTC
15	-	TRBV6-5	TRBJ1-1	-	CASSYSLLNRGEAFF	TGTGCCAGCAGTTACTCCCTTTTGAATCGGGGGGAAGCTTTCTTT
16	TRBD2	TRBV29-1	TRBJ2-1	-	CSVAGTSGRPYNEQFF	TGCAGCGTTGCGGGCACTAGCGGGAGGCCCTACAATGAGCAGTTCTTC
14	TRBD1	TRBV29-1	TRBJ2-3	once	CSVGAGQGAYTQYF	TGCAGCGTGGGGGCTGGACAGGGGGCTTATACGCAGTATTTT
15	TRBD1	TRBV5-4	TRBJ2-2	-	CASRSDRVGTGELFF	TGTGCCAGCAGATCGGACAGGGTGGGGACCGGGGAGCTGTTTTTT
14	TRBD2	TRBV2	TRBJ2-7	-	CASSLTSGRGEQYF	TGTGCCAGCAGCTTGACTAGCGGGAGAGGGGAGCAGTACTTC
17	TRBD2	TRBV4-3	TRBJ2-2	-	CASSQDPAGVFTGELFF	TGCGCCAGCAGCCAAGATCCAGCGGGAGTATTCACCGGGGAGCTGTTTTTT
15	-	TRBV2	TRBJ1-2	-	CASSEYSRDRAGYTF	TGTGCCAGCAGTGAATACAGCAGGGATCGGGCTGGCTACACCTTC
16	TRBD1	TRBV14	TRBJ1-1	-	CASSQTGGAGYTEAFF	TGTGCCAGCAGCCAAACAGGGGGCGCAGGGTACACTGAAGCTTTCTTT
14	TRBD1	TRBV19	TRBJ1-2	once	CASSATTGVRGYTF	TGTGCCAGTAGTGCCACGACAGGGGTTCGAGGCTACACCTTC
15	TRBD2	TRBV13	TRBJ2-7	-	CASSPGTSGAYEQYF	TGTGCCAGCAGCCCAGGGACTAGCGGCGCCTACGAGCAGTACTTC
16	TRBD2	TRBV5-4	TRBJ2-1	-	CASSFPGLAGVNEQFF	TGTGCCAGCAGCTTCCCGGGACTAGCGGGAGTTAATGAGCAGTTCTTC
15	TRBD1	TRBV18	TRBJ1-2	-	CASSPLQGAEDGYTF	TGTGCCAGCTCACCTCTACAGGGGGCGGAGGATGGCTACACCTTC
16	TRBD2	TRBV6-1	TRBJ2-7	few	CASSEEGASGKYEQYF	TGTGCCAGCAGTGAAGAGGGGGCTAGCGGGAAATACGAGCAGTACTTC
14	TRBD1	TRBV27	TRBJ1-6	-	CASSWDRGGSPLHF	TGTGCCAGCAGTTGGGACAGGGGAGGCTCACCCCTCCACTTT
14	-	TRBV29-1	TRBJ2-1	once	CSVETRGWGNEQFF	TGCAGCGTTGAAACGCGGGGTTGGGGCAATGAGCAGTTCTTC
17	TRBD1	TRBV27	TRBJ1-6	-	CASRRQGVSSYNSPLHF	TGTGCCAGCAGACGACAGGGCGTGAGCTCCTATAATTCACCCCTCCACTTT
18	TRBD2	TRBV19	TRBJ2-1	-	CASSIEGTSGRDGYEQFF	TGTGCCAGTAGTATAGAAGGGACTAGCGGGAGGGACGGCTATGAGCAGTTCTTC